The source of this T cell receptor beta chain is a study of shared clonotypes between healthy human individuals. Unmatched junction bases numbered 17, after V lost 6 bases and J lost 6 bases. This CDR3 is built from 18 residues. The germline V gene encodes CDR1 SGHRS and CDR2 YFSETQ. Measured with immunoSEQ multiplex PCR; TCRdb has only the in-frame clones, and not every one. Among approximately 740,000 clones listed, approximately 74% were seen once. Sequencing used memory CD4+ T cells sorted from blood. Subset reported: CD45RA-negative fraction. The origin of this receptor is a woman aged 25 to 45 in good health. The chain has TRBV5-1 and TRBJ2-7, with 14 bases matching TRBD2. The CDR3 DNA reads as TGCGCCAGCACGCACCTGGGGACTAGCGGGAGTTTGGGGAGCGAGCAGTACTTC. Its protein is CASTHLGTSGSLGSEQYF.